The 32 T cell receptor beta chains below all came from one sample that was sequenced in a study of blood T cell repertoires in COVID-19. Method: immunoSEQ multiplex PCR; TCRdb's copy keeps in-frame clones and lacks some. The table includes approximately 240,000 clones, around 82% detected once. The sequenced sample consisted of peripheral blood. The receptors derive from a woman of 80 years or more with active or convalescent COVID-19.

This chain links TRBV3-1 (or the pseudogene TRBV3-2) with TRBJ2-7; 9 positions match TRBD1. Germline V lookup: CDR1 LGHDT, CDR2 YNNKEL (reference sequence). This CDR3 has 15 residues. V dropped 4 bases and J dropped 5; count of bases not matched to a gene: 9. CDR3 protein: CASSRSEDRGHEQYF. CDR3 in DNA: TGTGCCAGCAGCCGAAGCGAGGACAGGGGCCACGAGCAGTACTTC.

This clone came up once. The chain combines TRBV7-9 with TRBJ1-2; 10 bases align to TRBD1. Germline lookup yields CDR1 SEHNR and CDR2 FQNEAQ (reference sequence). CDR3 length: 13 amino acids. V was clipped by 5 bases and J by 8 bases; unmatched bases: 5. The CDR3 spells CASSRGQGEGYTF. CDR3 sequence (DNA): TGTGCCAGCAGCCGCGGACAGGGGGAAGGCTACACCTTC. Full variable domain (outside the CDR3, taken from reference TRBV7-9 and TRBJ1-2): DTGVSQNPRHKITKRGQNVTFRCDPISEHNRLYWYRQTLGQGPEFLTYFQNEAQLEKSRLLSDRFSAERPKGSFSTLEIQRTEQGDSAMYLCASSRGQGEGYTFGSGTRLTVV.

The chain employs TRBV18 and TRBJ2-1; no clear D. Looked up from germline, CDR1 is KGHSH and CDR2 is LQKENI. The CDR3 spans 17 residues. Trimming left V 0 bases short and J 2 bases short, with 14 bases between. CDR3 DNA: TGTGCCAGCTCACCACCGGTTAAGCGCCGAACCTACAATGAGCAGTTCTTC. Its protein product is CASSPPVKRRTYNEQFF.

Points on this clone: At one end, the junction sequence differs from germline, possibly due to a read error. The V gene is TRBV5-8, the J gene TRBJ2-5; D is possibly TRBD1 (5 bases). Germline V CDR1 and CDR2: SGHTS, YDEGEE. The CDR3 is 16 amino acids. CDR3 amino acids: CASSWGSSIKEENQYF. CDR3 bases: TGTGCCAGCAGCTGGGGCTCTTCCATAAAAGAGGAGAACCAGTACTTC. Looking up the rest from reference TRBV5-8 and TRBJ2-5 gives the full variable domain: EAGVTQSPTHLIKTRGQQATLRCSPISGHTSVYWYQQALGLGLQFLLWYDEGEERNRGNFPPRFSGRQFPNYSSELNVNALELEDSALYLCASSWGSSIKEENQYFGPGTRLLVL.

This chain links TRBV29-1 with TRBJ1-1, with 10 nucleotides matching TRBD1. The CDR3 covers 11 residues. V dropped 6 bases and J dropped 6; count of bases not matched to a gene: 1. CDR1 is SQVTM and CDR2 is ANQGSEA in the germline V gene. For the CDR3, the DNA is TGCAGCGTGGGGACAGGGGCTGAAGCTTTCTTT. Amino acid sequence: CSVGTGAEAFF.

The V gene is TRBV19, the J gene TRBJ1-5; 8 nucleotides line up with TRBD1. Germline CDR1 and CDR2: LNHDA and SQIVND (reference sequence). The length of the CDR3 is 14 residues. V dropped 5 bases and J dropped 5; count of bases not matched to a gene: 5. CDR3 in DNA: TGTGCCAGTAGTGGAGGACAGGGCTATCAGCCCCAGCATTTT. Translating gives CASSGGQGYQPQHF. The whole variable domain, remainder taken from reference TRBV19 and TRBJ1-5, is DGGITQSPKYLFRKEGQNVTLSCEQNLNHDAMYWYRQDPGQGLRLIYYSQIVNDFQKGDIAEGYSVSREKKESFPLTVTSAQKNPTAFYLCASSGGQGYQPQHFGDGTRLSIL.

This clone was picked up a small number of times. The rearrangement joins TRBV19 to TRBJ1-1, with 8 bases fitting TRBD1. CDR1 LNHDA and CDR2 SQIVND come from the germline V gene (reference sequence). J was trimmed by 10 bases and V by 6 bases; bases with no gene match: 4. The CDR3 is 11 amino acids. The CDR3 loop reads CASRRTGRAFF. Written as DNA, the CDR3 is TGTGCCAGTAGAAGGACAGGGCGAGCTTTCTTT.

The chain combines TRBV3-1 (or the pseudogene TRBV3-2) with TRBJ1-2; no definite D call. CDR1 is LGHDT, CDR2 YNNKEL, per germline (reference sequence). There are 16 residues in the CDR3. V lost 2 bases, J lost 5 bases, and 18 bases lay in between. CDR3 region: CASSQHGRTDMYGYTF. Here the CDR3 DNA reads TGTGCCAGCAGCCAACATGGACGGACTGATATGTATGGCTACACCTTC.

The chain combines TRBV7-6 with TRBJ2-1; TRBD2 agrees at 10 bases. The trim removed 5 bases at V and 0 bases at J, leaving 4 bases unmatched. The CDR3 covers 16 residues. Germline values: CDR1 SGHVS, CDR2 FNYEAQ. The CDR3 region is CASSHIAGGSYNEQFF. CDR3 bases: TGTGCCAGCAGCCATATAGCGGGGGGCTCCTACAATGAGCAGTTCTTC.

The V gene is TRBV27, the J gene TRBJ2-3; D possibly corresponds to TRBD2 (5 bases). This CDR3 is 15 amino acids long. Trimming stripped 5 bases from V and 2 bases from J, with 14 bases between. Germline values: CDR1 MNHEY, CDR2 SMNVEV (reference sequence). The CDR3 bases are TGTGCCAGCAGTCTTGTATCAGCGGCCACAGATACGCAGTATTTT. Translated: CASSLVSAATDTQYF.

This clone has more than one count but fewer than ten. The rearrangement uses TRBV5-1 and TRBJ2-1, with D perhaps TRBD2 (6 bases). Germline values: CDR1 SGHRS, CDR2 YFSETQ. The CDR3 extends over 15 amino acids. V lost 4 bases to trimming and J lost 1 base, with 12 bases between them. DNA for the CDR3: TGCGCCAGCAGCCGAGAAGCGGGTTCCTACAATGAGCAGTTCTTC. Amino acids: CASSREAGSYNEQFF.

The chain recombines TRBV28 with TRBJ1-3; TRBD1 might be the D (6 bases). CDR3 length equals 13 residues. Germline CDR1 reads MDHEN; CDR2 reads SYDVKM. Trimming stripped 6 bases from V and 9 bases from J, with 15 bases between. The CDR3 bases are TGTGCCAGCAGCCAGTTCCAAGGGGGCACCATATATTTT. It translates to CASSQFQGGTIYF.

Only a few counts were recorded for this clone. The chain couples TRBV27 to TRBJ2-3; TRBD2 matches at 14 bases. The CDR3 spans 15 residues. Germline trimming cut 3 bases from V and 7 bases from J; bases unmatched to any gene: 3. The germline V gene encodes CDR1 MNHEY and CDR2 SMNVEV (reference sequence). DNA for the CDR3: TGTGCCAGCAGTTTGACTAGCGGGGGGGGATATACGCAGTATTTT. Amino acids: CASSLTSGGGYTQYF.

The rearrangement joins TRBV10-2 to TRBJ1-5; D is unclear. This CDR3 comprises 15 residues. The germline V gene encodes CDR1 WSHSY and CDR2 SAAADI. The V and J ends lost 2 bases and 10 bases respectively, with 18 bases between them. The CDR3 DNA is TGCGCCAGCAGTGAGAAGGCAGAGGTTGTGTGCCCCCAGCATTTT. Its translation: CASSEKAEVVCPQHF.

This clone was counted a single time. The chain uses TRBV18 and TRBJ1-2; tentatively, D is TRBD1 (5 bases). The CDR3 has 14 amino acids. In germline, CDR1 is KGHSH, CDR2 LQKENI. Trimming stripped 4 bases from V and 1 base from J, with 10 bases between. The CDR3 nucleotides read TGTGCCAGCTCACAAGGGGTTAATAACTATGGCTACACCTTC. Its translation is CASSQGVNNYGYTF.

The CDR3 nucleotides are TGTGCCAGCAGTTTCGGAGGCACAGATACGCAGTATTTT. The encoded protein is CASSFGGTDTQYF. The rearrangement uses TRBV6-5 and TRBJ2-3, with D uncertain. The CDR3 spans 13 residues. Per the germline V gene, CDR1 is MNHEY and CDR2 is SVGAGI. V lost 4 bases and J lost 1, with 6 bases in between.

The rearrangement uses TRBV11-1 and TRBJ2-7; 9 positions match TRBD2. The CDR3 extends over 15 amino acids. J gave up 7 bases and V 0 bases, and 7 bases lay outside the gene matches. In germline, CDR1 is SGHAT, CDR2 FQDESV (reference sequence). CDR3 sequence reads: CASSLAPAGGGEQYF. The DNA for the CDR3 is TGTGCCAGCAGCTTAGCGCCAGCGGGAGGTGGGGAGCAGTACTTC.

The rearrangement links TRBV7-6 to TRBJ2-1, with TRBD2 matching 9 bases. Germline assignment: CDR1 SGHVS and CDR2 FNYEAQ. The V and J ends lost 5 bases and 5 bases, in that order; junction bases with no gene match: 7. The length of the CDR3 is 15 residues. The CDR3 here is CASSAAGGANNEQFF. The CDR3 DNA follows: TGTGCCAGCAGCGCTGCGGGGGGGGCAAACAATGAGCAGTTCTTC.

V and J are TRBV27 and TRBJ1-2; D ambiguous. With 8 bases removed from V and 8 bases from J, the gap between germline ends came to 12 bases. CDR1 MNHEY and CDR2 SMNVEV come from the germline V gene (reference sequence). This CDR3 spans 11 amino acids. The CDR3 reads CASGDVGGYTF. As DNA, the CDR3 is TGTGCCAGCGGAGATGTCGGCGGCTACACCTTC.

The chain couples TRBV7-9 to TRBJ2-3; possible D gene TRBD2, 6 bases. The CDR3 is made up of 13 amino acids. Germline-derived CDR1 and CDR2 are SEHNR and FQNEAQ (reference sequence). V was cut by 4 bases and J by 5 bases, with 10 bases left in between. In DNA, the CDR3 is TGTGCCAGCAGCTCGGCTAGCGAAGATACGCAGTATTTT. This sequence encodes CASSSASEDTQYF.

Here the CDR3 DNA reads TGCGCCAGCAGCCAAGATGTTAGTATTGGAGGGTCTAGCGGGATACTGGTGGAGACCCAGTACTTC. Translation gives CASSQDVSIGGSSGILVETQYF. The rearrangement uses TRBV4-1 and TRBJ2-5; 9 bases are a match to TRBD2. Per the germline V gene, CDR1 is MGHRA and CDR2 is YSYEKL. Losses at the gene ends were 0 bases for V and 5 bases for J; bases not matched to a gene: 25. The CDR3 loop spans 22 amino acids.

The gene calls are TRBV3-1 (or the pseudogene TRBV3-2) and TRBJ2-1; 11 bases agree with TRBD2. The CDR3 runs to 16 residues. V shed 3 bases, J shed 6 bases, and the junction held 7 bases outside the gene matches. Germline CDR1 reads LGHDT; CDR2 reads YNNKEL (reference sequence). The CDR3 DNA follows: TGTGCCAGCAGCCACACTAGCGGGAGAAGAGGCAATGAGCAGTTCTTC. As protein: CASSHTSGRRGNEQFF.

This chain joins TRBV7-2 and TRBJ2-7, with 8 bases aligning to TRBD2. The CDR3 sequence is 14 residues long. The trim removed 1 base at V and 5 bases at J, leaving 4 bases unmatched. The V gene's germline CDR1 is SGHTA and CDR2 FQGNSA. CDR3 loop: CASSLGPAGDEQYF. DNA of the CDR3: TGTGCCAGCAGCTTAGGACCAGCGGGGGACGAGCAGTACTTC.

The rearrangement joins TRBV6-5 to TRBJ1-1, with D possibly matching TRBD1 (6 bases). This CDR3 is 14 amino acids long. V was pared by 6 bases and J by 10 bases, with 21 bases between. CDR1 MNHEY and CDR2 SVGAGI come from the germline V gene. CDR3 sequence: CASRPPGHYSGAFF. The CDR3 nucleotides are TGTGCCAGCAGACCTCCGGGACATTATTCGGGAGCTTTCTTT.

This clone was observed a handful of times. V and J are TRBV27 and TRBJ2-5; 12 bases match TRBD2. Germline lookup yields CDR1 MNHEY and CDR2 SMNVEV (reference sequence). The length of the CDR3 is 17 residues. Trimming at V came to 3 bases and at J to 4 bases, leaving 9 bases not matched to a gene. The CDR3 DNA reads TGTGCCAGCAGTTTTTCTAGCGGGGGGGCTATAGGAGAGACCCAGTACTTC. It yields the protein CASSFSSGGAIGETQYF.

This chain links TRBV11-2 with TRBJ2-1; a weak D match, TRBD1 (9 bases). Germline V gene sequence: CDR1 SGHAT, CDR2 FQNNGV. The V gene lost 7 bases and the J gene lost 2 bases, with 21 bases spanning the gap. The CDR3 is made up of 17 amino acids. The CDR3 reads CASTDPGGTGPYNEQFF. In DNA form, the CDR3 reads TGTGCCAGCACCGATCCGGGGGGGACAGGGCCCTACAATGAGCAGTTCTTC.

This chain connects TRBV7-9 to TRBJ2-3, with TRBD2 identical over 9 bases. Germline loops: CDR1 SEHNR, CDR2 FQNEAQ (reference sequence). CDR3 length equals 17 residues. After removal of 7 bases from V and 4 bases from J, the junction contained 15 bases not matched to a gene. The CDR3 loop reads CASTRGELAGAADTQYF. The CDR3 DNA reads TGTGCCAGCACCCGAGGGGAATTAGCGGGAGCGGCAGATACGCAGTATTTT.

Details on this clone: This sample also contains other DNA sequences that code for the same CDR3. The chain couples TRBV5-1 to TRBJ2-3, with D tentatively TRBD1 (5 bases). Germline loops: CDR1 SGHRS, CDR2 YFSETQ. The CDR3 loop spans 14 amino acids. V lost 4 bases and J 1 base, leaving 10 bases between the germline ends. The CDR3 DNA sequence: TGCGCCAGCAGCCCAGGGCAGGGCACAGATACGCAGTATTTT. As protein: CASSPGQGTDTQYF.

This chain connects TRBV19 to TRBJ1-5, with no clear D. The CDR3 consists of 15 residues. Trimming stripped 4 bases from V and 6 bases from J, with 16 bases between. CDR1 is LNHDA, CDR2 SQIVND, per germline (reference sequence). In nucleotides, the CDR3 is TGTGCCAGTAGTAGAGAGAAGGGCGCGGGTCAGCCCCAGCATTTT. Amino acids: CASSREKGAGQPQHF.

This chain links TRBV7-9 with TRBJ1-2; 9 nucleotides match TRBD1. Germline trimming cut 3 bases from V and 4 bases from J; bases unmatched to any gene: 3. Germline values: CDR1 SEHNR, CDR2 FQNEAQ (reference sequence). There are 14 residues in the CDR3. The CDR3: CASSFGDRVYGYTF. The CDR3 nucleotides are TGTGCCAGCAGCTTCGGGGACAGGGTCTATGGCTACACCTTC.

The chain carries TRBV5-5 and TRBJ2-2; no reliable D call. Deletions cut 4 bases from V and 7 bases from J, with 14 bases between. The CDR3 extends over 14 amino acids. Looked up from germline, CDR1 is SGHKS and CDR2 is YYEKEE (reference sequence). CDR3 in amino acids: CASSHPLHGGELFF. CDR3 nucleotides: TGTGCCAGCAGCCACCCACTACATGGCGGGGAGCTGTTTTTT.

In DNA, the CDR3 is TGTGCCAGCAGCACCGGGACAGTCATGAACACTGAAGCTTTCTTT. Translating it yields CASSTGTVMNTEAFF. The rearrangement uses TRBV11-2 and TRBJ1-1, with TRBD1 matching 7 bases. The trim removed 5 bases at V and 0 bases at J, leaving 6 bases unmatched. CDR3 length equals 15 residues. CDR1 is SGHAT, CDR2 FQNNGV, per germline.